This passage covers 8 T cell receptor beta chains from one sample sequenced in a study of blood T cell repertoires in COVID-19. Method: immunoSEQ multiplex PCR; TCRdb's copy keeps in-frame clones and lacks some. The data contain 200,000 to 300,000 clones, 88% of them seen just once; the ten biggest clones take up roughly 4%. Sequencing used peripheral blood. The receptors here all came from a man aged 55-75 years who had recovered from COVID-19.

This sequence joins TRBV24-1 and TRBJ2-7; possible D gene TRBD1, 6 bases. Germline loops: CDR1 KGHDR, CDR2 SFDVKD. Trimming shortened V by 1 base and J by 5 bases, and 11 bases separated the two germline ends. The CDR3 runs to 14 residues. This CDR3 reads CATSDLQGNDEQYF. As DNA, the CDR3 is TGTGCCACCAGTGATTTACAGGGCAACGACGAGCAGTACTTC.

As DNA, the CDR3 is TGTGCCAGCAGCTTAGGAGGGACTAGCGCGCTGCAAGAGACCCAGTACTTC. It specifies CASSLGGTSALQETQYF. The V gene is TRBV7-2, the J gene TRBJ2-5, with 10 nucleotides matching TRBD2. Germline CDR1 reads SGHTA; CDR2 reads FQGNSA. The CDR3 totals 17 residues. The junction had 7 bases not matched to a gene; V was cut back by 1 base and J by 2 bases. The variable domain in full, completed from reference TRBV7-2 and TRBJ2-5, reads GAGVSQSPSNKVTEKGKDVELRCDPISGHTALYWYRQSLGQGLEFLIYFQGNSAPDKSGLPSDRFSAERTGGSVSTLTIQRTQQEDSAVYLCASSLGGTSALQETQYFGPGTRLLVL.

This chain links TRBV30 with TRBJ1-5, with TRBD1 as a possible D gene (5 bases). CDR1 GTSNPN and CDR2 SVGIG come from the germline V gene (reference sequence). This CDR3 region has 15 residues. Trimming shortened V by 0 bases and J by 9 bases, and 18 bases separated the two germline ends. The DNA of the CDR3 is TGTGCCTGGAGTGTGGGGCTAGGCGGGGTAGGGCCCCAGCATTTT. This codes for CAWSVGLGGVGPQHF.

The CDR3, as DNA: TGTGCCAGCAGTTTACACGACAGGGCTGGCTACACCTTC. This encodes CASSLHDRAGYTF. V is TRBV28 and J is TRBJ1-2, with 7 bases aligning to TRBD1. The J segment lost 7 bases and the V segment lost 2 bases, leaving 4 bases of the junction unmatched. Germline V lookup: CDR1 MDHEN, CDR2 SYDVKM. This CDR3 is built from 13 residues.

This clone was detected only a few times. The V call is TRBV4-2, the J call TRBJ1-2; tentative D call: TRBD1 (5 bases). The CDR3 spans 15 residues. The V end was cut by 0 bases, the J end by 6 bases, with 14 bases between. Germline CDR1 reads LGHNA; CDR2 reads YNFKEQ. Written as DNA, the CDR3 is TGTGCCAGCAGCCAAGATTCGGCAGGGTGGGATGGCTACACCTTC. Protein: CASSQDSAGWDGYTF.

The CDR3 region has the DNA TGTGCCAGTAGTAGCGGACACGCGAACACCGGGGAGCTGTTTTTT. Amino acids: CASSSGHANTGELFF. V is TRBV19 and J is TRBJ2-2; D perhaps matches TRBD1 (5 bases). V shed 4 bases and J shed 0 bases, with 9 bases lying between them. The CDR3 is 15 amino acids. The germline CDR1 and CDR2 sequences are LNHDA and SQIVND (reference sequence).

This clone came up a few times. V and J are TRBV9 and TRBJ1-2; 8 bases are shared with TRBD1. The ends lost 3 bases at V and 1 base at J; junction bases unmatched: 8. The CDR3 has 16 residues. Per the germline V gene, CDR1 is SGDLS and CDR2 is YYNGEE. CDR3 amino acids: CASSAPRTGINYGYTF. CDR3 coding DNA: TGTGCCAGCAGCGCCCCTCGGACAGGGATTAACTATGGCTACACCTTC. The whole variable domain, remainder taken from reference TRBV9 and TRBJ1-2, is DSGVTQTPKHLITATGQRVTLRCSPRSGDLSVYWYQQSLDQGLQFLIQYYNGEERAKGNILERFSAQQFPDLHSELNLSSLELGDSALYFCASSAPRTGINYGYTFGSGTRLTVV.

V usage is TRBV11-2 and J usage is TRBJ1-1; D is unclear. The CDR3 loop spans 13 amino acids. Germline loops: CDR1 SGHAT, CDR2 FQNNGV. With 3 bases removed from V and 6 bases from J, the gap between germline ends came to 11 bases. CDR3 in DNA: TGTGCCAGCAGCTTTGTTGTATACTCTGAAGCTTTCTTT. The encoded protein is CASSFVVYSEAFF.